This T cell receptor beta chain was retrieved from a study of graft-versus-host responses after intestinal transplantation. Study summary: Every recipient underwent anti-thymocyte globulin induction, then tacrolimus and steroids for approximately 3 years.

Of note for this clone: What it recognizes is unknown.

Notes on the study in general: The marrow of recipients harbored GvH clones, and ileum or blood showed some of them first. Graft-donor T cell macrochimerism in patients accompanied high graft-versus-host to host-versus-graft clonal ratios in allografts.

Only in-frame clones appear in the TCRdb table, and some are missing; sequencing was by immunoSEQ multiplex PCR. This table holds fewer than 110,000 clones, 93% found once. The clonotype comes from a human donor who received an intestinal transplant. Material: unstimulated CD8+ T cells sorted from spleen or lymph node cells, obtained before intestinal transplant.

CDR3 sequence: CASSLGTAGNTIYF. CDR3 coding DNA: TGTGCCAGCAGCTTAGGGACAGCCGGAAACACCATATATTTT. The chain couples TRBV11-2 to TRBJ1-3, with a possible D match to TRBD1 (6 bases). The germline CDR1 and CDR2 sequences are SGHAT and FQNNGV. The CDR3 contains 14 residues. The V end lost 1 base, the J end lost 4 bases, and 8 bases lay between the germline ends.